This T cell receptor beta chain was identified in a study of PD-1 blockade in classical Hodgkin lymphoma. Study-level findings and limits: TCR diversity rose significantly by C4D1 in CD4+ but not CD8+ cells.

Worth noting for this clone: The antigen is undetermined.

Unmatched junction bases numbered 3, after V lost 4 bases and J lost 5 bases. Germline V gene lookup returns CDR1 SGHRS and CDR2 YFSETQ. This CDR3 spans 14 amino acids. Clones were sequenced by immunoSEQ multiplex PCR, and TCRdb holds only the in-frame ones, with some missing. The sample has roughly 90,000 clones, more than 80% seen once. Time point specified: cycle 4 day 1 (C4D1), after more than five weeks of nivolumab. All the patients suffered relapse after autologous stem cell transplantation, and brentuximab vedotin exposure differed. This clonotype was obtained from a human donor with classical Hodgkin lymphoma. Specimen: peripheral blood mononuclear cells (PBMCs), collected before the fourth cycle of nivolumab. The chain couples TRBV5-1 to TRBJ1-4; the match to TRBD1 covers 9 bases. CDR3 residues: CASSEQGANEKLFF. CDR3 sequence (DNA): TGCGCCAGCAGCGAACAGGGGGCAAATGAAAAACTGTTTTTT.